What follows is one TCR beta chain and its context. The antigen this receptor binds is unknown. No base-level quality is on record; no much larger clone is a single base apart. This specimen comes from a study of shared clonotypes between healthy human individuals (TCRdb year 2020). The study in broad terms: Two women and a few men aged 18 to 49 years were included in the cohort. For each donor, CD4 naive and CD4 memory were each run on three plates, CD8 naive on two plates, and CD8 memory on one plate. The study deeply sequenced blood TCR repertoires of about 5 healthy adults to estimate repertoire size and the extent of clonotype sharing between individuals. To increase sequencing depth and limit assay-specific biases, different laboratories used diverse techniques to prepare libraries and sequence TCR repertoires. Leukapheresis yielded between about 0.9 and 8.9 billion PBMCs per donor.

Using the deep immunoSEQ assay, TCR CDR3 regions were amplified from genomic DNA by multiplex PCR. For each cell subset, the extracted genomic DNA was distributed evenly across all wells of several immunoSEQ 96-well plates, and each plate served as one replicate. Each replicate PCR for sorted subsets received approximately 220 ng genomic DNA, equal to tens of thousands of T cell genomes. Purified libraries were quantified with a Qubit 3.0 fluorometer, sized on a Bioanalyzer 2100, and re-quantified with the KAPA Library Quantification kit. A separate single-read 150-cycle Illumina NextSeq 550 flow cell was used to sequence each immunoSEQ 96-well plate. The authors' analysis ran thus. Because the immunoSEQ output held only junctional sequences and lacked quality scores, the filtering could not match the filtering applied to full-length reads. To assign V/J genes and CDR3, sequences were annotated using PyIR, a Python wrapper for IgBLAST v1.9, with IMGT germline references. Reads with weak V/J assignments (E-value above 1e-6), missing CDR3, stop codons, out-of-frame junctions, or ambiguous translated residues were removed. V3J clonotypes were defined by identical inferred V gene, J gene, and CDR3 amino acid sequence. Percentage overlap between repertoires was calculated by dividing the number of shared unique clonotypes by the size of the smaller repertoire. RTK rarefaction, the Chao1 estimator, and Recon v2.1 estimates of unobserved clonotypes were used to assess repertoire richness. Generation probabilities for all TCRbeta clonotypes obtained by the gDNA method from a handful of donors were computed using OLGA. TCRdb obtained this table from immuneACCESS and retained in-frame rearrangements with V and J assigned. These tables miss some clones; where compared with another copy, unresolved V genes account for less than half of the shortfall, and the remainder is unexplained. V, J and clone size are those of that table, while D and trimming were read from the DNA. The sample table records some 900,000 clones; 76% of these occur just once. Around 1.4% of the sample is held by the ten biggest clonotypes.

What the study reported, not specific to this receptor: About 4.5% of naive CD4, 3.5% of naive CD8, approximately 2% of memory CD4, and 0.4% of memory CD8 clonotypes were shared across a few donors. Rarefaction of sorted-subset datasets indicated incomplete sequencing despite the large sequencing depth. The genetic and exposure-history diversity represented was limited by the small number of donors. Higher generation probabilities were observed for clonotypes shared by all four sorted-subset donors than for non-shared clonotypes. Naive subsets generally had larger estimated clonotype richness than memory subsets. Sampling was limited to blood, and TCR repertoires in tissue likely differ from TCR repertoires in blood. Pairwise subsampling indicated that sequencing depth was expected to affect the degree of clonotype sharing among donors.

The donors were healthy, HIV-negative adults who had no recently reported acute infections or vaccinations. Every donor was a Caucasian adult residing in Nashville, Tennessee, USA. Magnetic negative selection was used to enrich CD4+ T cells, after which naive cells were positively selected on CD45RA and the negative fraction became the memory subset. Blood was obtained by leukapheresis, after which PBMCs were separated by Ficoll-Histopaque density gradient centrifugation and cryopreserved in liquid nitrogen vapor phase. Analytical flow cytometry was used to check the purity and quantity of each magnetically sorted T cell population. From each sorted fraction, genomic DNA was isolated and quantified by UV absorbance on a Nanodrop 2000c. The sample was memory CD4+ T cells sorted from blood. The cell subset or site label for this specimen denotes: CD45RA-negative fraction. This sequence was found in a man younger than 30 in good health.

The nucleotide sequence is given as TGTGCCAGCAGCGCTACCTCTAGCCACTACAATGAGCAGTTCTTC. It codes for CASSATSSHYNEQFF. The V and J genes are TRBV9 and TRBJ2-1, and perhaps TRBD2 as D gene, on 5 matching bases. Via the germline V gene, CDR1 is SGDLS and CDR2 YYNGEE. V lost 3 bases and J lost 3 bases; the stretch between them is 13 bases long. The CDR3 measures 15 amino acids from cysteine to phenylalanine. Only the CDR3 region is kept as DNA, spanning 45 bases read in frame from base 1. Outside the CDR3, residues come from the reference TRBV9 and TRBJ2-1 proteins, so the full variable domain is: DSGVTQTPKHLITATGQRVTLRCSPRSGDLSVYWYQQSLDQGLQFLIQYYNGEERAKGNILERFSAQQFPDLHSELNLSSLELGDSALYFCASSATSSHYNEQFFGPGTRLTVL.